Sequencing of this T cell receptor beta chain was carried out in a study of blood T cell repertoires in COVID-19. Study-wide context: T cells, B-cell-depleted T cells, or PBMCs supplied cDNA or gDNA.

Authors' processing steps: How many nucleated cells were present was estimated from reference gene primer amplification. TCRdb's table, derived via immunoSEQ multiplex PCR, lists solely in-frame clones and lacks some. The V and J calls and clone size were taken over from that table, and D and trimming were inferred from the DNA. The sample contains about 150,000 clones, 83% of which appear only once. CDR3 size: 16 residues. Germline trimming cut 6 bases from V and 0 bases from J; bases unmatched to any gene: 7. From germline, CDR1 is LGHNT and CDR2 FRNRAP. The chain uses TRBV12-5 and TRBJ1-4; 7 bases map to TRBD1. Sequenced sample: peripheral blood. The source is a woman aged 55 to 70 with COVID-19, enrolled during active disease. The CDR3 reads CASGLGQPPTNEKLFF. Here the CDR3 DNA reads TGTGCTAGTGGCCTGGGACAGCCACCAACTAATGAAAAACTGTTTTTT.